The 4 T cell receptor beta chains below come from one sample, sequenced in a study of T-cell memory formation after mild COVID-19. From the 5' RACE reads, TCRdb called clonotypes with MiXCR, one entry per CDR3 protein. Of about 49,000 distinct CDR3 sequences listed, 25% to 30% are singletons. Sequencing was done on a sample of PBMCs or a T cell subset sorted from them (not recorded which). These receptors all come from a man between 18 and 29 years old who had mild COVID-19 (a few samples of this study predate the infection). Cell type and time point are not known.

This chain links TRBV5-1 with TRBJ2-1; 11 nucleotides match TRBD2. In germline, CDR1 is SGHRS, CDR2 YFSETQ. The junction had 9 bases not matched to a gene; V was cut back by 6 bases and J by 7 bases. The CDR3 runs 15 residues. The CDR3, as DNA: TGCGCCAGCAACTTAGCGGGGGGGCCGGTTAATGAGCAGTTCTTC. Protein product: CASNLAGGPVNEQFF.

The V and J genes are TRBV30 and TRBJ2-7; a possible D gene is TRBD1 (5 bases). This CDR3 is built from 13 residues. Looked up from germline, CDR1 is GTSNPN and CDR2 is SVGIG (reference sequence). V was clipped by 2 bases and J by 5 bases, with 13 bases between them. The CDR3 loop reads CAWSLGDFDEQYF. As DNA, the CDR3 is TGTGCCTGGAGTCTAGGGGATTTTGACGAGCAGTACTTC.

This chain connects TRBV10-3 to TRBJ1-3, with D uncertain. V gave up 6 bases and J gave up 0 bases, with 21 bases separating them. This CDR3 is built from 18 residues. The germline V gene encodes CDR1 ENHRY and CDR2 SYGVKD. CDR3 sequence reads: CAIRVNPFSRHSGNTIYF. DNA of the CDR3: TGTGCCATCAGAGTGAACCCCTTCTCTAGGCACTCTGGAAACACCATATATTTT.

The genes are TRBV4-1 and TRBJ2-5, with D tentatively TRBD1 (6 bases). This CDR3 contains 17 residues. V was trimmed by 4 bases and J by 5 bases, leaving 23 bases between them. Germline V gene lookup returns CDR1 MGHRA and CDR2 YSYEKL. The DNA of the CDR3 is TGCGCCAGCAGCCGAGGACGAACGACGACAGGCTGGGAGACCCAGTACTTC. It codes for CASSRGRTTTGWETQYF.